This TCR beta chain was captured by sequencing in a study of graft-versus-host responses after intestinal transplantation. Using immunoSEQ multiplex PCR, the repertoire was profiled, and TCRdb retains in-frame clones only, with some absent. The repertoire holds more than 90,000 clones, with around 93% as singletons. Note on this clone: Its target is unknown.

General study findings and limits: Early post-transplant falls in HvG clones accompanied the peak levels of circulating GvH clones. Across patients carrying graft-donor T cell macrochimerism, allografts held high graft-versus-host to host-versus-graft clonal ratios. The marrow of recipients harbored GvH clones, and ileum or blood showed some of them first.

Trimming shortened V by 2 bases and J by 4 bases, and 10 bases separated the two germline ends. Looked up from germline, CDR1 is SGHDT and CDR2 is YYEEEE. The CDR3 sequence is 14 residues long. J is TRBJ2-1 and V is TRBV5-6; D ambiguous. The input for sequencing was unstimulated CD8+ T cells sorted from spleen or lymph node cells, taken before intestinal transplant. This receptor was obtained from a human donor who received an intestinal transplant. CDR3 coding DNA: TGTGCCAGCAGCTTATCATACGGTTACAATGAGCAGTTCTTC. Its translation is CASSLSYGYNEQFF.